The present T cell receptor beta chain was sequenced within a study of T cell clonotyping in hematopoietic cell transplantation. V shed 3 bases and J shed 0 bases, with 12 bases lying between them. The length of the CDR3 is 15 residues. Germline lookup yields CDR1 LGHNA and CDR2 YSLEER. Time point specified: recipient sample about 28 days before transplant, after cytoreduction. TCRdb's table, derived via immunoSEQ multiplex PCR, lists solely in-frame clones and lacks some. The profile covers around 13,000 clones, with approximately 80% appearing a single time and 16% taken by the ten largest. This chain joins TRBV4-3 and TRBJ2-7, with D hard to call. The origin of this receptor is a man aged 55 to 70 with acute myeloid leukemia. Some clones in this sample may be carry-over from other donors' samples. Source: peripheral blood mononuclear cells, taken before stem cell transplant. CDR3 residues: CASSQVADYSYEQYF. The CDR3 region has the DNA TGCGCCAGCAGCCAGGTCGCCGATTACTCCTACGAGCAGTACTTC.